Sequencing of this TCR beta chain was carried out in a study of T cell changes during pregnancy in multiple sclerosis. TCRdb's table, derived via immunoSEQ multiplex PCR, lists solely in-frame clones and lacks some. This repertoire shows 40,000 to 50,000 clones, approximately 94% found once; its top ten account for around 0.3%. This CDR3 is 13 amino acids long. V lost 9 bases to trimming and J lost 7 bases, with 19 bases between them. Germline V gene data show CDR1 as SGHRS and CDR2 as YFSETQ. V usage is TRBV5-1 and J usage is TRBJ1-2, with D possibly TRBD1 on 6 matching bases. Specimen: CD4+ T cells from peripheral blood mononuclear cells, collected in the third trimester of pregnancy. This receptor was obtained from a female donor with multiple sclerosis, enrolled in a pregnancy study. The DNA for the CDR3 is TGCGCCACCTCCTTGCTGGGGGCTGGTGGCTACACCTTC. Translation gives CATSLLGAGGYTF.